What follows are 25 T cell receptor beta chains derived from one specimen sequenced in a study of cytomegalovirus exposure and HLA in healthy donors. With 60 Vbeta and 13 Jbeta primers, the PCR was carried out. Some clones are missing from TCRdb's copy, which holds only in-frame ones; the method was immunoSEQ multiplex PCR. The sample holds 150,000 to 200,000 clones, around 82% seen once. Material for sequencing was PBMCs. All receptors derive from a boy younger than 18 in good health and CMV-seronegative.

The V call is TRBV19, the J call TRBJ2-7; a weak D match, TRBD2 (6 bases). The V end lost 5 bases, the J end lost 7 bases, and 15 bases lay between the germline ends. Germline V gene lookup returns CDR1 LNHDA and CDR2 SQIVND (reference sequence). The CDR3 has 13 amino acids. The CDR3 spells CASSGGSLWEQYF. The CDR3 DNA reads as TGTGCCAGTAGTGGAGGGAGTCTTTGGGAGCAGTACTTC.

The CDR3 loop is CASTPLGYGSNQPQHF. DNA of the CDR3: TGTGCCAGCACTCCTCTTGGGTACGGGAGCAATCAGCCCCAGCATTTT. V usage is TRBV28 and J usage is TRBJ1-5; no firm D call. V was trimmed by 7 bases and J by 1 base, leaving 17 bases between them. Germline V gene lookup returns CDR1 MDHEN and CDR2 SYDVKM. The CDR3 extends over 16 amino acids.

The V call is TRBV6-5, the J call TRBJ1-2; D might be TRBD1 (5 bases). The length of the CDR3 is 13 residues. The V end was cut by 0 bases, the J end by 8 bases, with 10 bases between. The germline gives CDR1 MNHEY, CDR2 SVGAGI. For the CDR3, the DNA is TGTGCCAGCAGTTACTCTCCAGGGCTCGGCTACACCTTC. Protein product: CASSYSPGLGYTF.

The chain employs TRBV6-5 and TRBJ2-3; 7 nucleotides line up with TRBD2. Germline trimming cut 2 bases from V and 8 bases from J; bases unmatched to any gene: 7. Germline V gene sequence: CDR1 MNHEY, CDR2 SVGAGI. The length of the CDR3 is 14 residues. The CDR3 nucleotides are TGTGCCAGCAGTTACAGCCGGGAGGCAGGTACGCAGTATTTT. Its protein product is CASSYSREAGTQYF.

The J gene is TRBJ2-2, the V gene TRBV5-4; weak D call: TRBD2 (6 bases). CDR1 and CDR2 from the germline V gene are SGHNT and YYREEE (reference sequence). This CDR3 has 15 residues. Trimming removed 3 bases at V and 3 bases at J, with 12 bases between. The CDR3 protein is CASSSRGGDTGELFF. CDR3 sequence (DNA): TGTGCCAGCAGCTCGAGGGGCGGGGACACCGGGGAGCTGTTTTTT.

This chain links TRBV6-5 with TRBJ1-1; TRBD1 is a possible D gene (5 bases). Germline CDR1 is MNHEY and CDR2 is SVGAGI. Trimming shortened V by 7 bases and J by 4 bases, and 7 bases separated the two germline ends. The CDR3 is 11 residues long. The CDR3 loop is CASMGGTEAFF. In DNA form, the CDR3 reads TGTGCCAGCATGGGGGGCACTGAAGCTTTCTTT.

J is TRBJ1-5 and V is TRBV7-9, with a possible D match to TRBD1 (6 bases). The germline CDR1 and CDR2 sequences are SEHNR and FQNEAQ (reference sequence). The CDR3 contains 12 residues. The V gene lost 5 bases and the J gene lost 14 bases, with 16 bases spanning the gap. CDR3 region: CASSNRAGVKHF. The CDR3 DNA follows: TGTGCCAGCAGCAACAGGGCTGGGGTGAAGCATTTT.

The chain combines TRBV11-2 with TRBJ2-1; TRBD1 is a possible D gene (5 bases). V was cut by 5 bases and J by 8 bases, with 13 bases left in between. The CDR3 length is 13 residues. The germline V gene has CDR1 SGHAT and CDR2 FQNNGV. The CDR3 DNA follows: TGTGCCAGCAGCCTCTCCAGGGCAGATGAGCAGTTCTTC. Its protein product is CASSLSRADEQFF.

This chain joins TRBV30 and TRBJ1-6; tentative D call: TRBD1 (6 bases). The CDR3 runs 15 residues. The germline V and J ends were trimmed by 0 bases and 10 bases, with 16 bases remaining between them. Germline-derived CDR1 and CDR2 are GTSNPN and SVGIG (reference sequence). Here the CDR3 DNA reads TGTGCCTGGAGTGTACGAGTCAGGGGAGGGTCACCCCTCCACTTT. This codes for CAWSVRVRGGSPLHF.

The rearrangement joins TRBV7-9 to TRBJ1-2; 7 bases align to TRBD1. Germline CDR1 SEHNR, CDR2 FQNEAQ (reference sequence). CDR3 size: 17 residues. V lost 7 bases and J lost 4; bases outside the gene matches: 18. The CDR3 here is CASTRTGTVLYTYGYTF. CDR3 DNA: TGTGCCAGCACCCGAACGGGGACAGTACTTTATACCTATGGCTACACCTTC.

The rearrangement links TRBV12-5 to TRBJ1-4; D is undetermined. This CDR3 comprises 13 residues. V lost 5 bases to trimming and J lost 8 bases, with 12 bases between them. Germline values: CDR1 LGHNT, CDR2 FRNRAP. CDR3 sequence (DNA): TGTGCTAGTGGTGCGGGAGTGAGCGAAAAACTGTTTTTT. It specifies CASGAGVSEKLFF.

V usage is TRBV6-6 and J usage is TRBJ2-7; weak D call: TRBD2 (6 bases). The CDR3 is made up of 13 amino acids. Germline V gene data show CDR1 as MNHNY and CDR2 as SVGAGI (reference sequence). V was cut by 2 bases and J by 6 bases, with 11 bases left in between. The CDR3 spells CASSYGSSGEQYF. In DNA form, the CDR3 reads TGTGCCAGCAGTTACGGGAGTAGCGGCGAGCAGTACTTC.

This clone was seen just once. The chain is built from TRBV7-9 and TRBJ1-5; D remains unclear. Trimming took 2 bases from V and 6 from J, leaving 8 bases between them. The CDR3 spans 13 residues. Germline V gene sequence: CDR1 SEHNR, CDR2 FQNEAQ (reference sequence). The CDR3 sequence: CASSLRGGQPQHF. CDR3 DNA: TGTGCCAGCAGCTTAAGAGGAGGTCAGCCCCAGCATTTT.

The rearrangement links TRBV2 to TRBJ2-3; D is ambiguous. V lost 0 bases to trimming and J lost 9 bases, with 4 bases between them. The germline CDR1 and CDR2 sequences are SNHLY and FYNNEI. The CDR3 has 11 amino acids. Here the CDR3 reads CASSEARTQYF. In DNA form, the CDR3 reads TGTGCCAGCAGTGAAGCGAGAACGCAGTATTTT.

In nucleotides, the CDR3 is TGTGCCAGCAGTCCCGTCGGGACAGGCTATCAGCCCCAGCATTTT. Its translation: CASSPVGTGYQPQHF. The J gene is TRBJ1-5, the V gene TRBV28; 8 bases fit TRBD1. The CDR3 has 15 residues. Germline lookup yields CDR1 MDHEN and CDR2 SYDVKM. Trimming at V came to 5 bases and at J to 5 bases, leaving 8 bases not matched to a gene.

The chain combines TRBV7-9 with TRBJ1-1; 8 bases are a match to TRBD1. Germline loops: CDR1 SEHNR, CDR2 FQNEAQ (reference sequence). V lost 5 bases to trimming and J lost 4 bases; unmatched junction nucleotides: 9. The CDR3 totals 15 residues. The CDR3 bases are TGTGCCAGCAGCCCCAGGGGGCGCTTAGGCACTGAAGCTTTCTTT. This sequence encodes CASSPRGRLGTEAFF.

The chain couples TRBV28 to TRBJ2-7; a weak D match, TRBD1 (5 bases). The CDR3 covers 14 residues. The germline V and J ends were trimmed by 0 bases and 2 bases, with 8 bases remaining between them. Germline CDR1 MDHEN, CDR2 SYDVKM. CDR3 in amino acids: CASSLWDTPYEQYF. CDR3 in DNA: TGTGCCAGCAGTTTATGGGACACCCCCTACGAGCAGTACTTC.

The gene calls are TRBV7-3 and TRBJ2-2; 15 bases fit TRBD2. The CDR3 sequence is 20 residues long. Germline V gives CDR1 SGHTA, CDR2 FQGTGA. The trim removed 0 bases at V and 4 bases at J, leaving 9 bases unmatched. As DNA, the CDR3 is TGTGCCAGCAGCTTAACGGGCGGACTAGCGGGAGGGATGGGCACCGGGGAGCTGTTTTTT. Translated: CASSLTGGLAGGMGTGELFF.

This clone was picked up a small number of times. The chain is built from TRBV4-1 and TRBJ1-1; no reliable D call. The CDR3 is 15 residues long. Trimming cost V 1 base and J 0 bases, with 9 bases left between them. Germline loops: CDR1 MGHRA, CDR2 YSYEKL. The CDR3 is CASSQGGRVNTEAFF. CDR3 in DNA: TGCGCCAGCAGCCAAGGAGGCAGAGTGAACACTGAAGCTTTCTTT.

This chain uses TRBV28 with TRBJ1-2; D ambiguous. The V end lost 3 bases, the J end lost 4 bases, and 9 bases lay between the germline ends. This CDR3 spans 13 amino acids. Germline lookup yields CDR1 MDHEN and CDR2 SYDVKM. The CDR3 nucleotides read TGTGCCAGCAGTTTGGCGGGCGGCTATGGCTACACCTTC. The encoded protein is CASSLAGGYGYTF.

Here the CDR3 DNA reads TGTGCCAGCAGCTTTAGTTTGGACAGAGACACTGAAGCTTTCTTT. It yields the protein CASSFSLDRDTEAFF. V and J are TRBV11-2 and TRBJ1-1, with D perhaps TRBD1 (6 bases). The germline V gene encodes CDR1 SGHAT and CDR2 FQNNGV. Trimming removed 3 bases from V and 3 bases from J, with 14 bases in between. The CDR3 has 15 amino acids.

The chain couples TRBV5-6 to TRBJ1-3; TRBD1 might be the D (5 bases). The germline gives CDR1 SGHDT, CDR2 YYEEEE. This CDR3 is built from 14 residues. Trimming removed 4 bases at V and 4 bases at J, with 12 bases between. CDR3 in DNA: TGTGCCAGCAGCCTGGTGGACACGGGAAACACCATATATTTT. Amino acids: CASSLVDTGNTIYF. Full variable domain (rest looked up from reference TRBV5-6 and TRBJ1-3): DAGVTQSPTHLIKTRGQQVTLRCSPKSGHDTVSWYQQALGQGPQFIFQYYEEEERQRGNFPDRFSGHQFPNYSSELNVNALLLGDSALYLCASSLVDTGNTIYFGEGSWLTVV.

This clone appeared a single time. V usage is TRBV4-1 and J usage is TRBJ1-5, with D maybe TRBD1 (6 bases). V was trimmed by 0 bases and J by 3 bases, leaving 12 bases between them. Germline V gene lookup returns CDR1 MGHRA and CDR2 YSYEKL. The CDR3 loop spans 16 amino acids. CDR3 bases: TGCGCCAGCAGCCAAGATCTAGGACAGAACAATCAGCCCCAGCATTTT. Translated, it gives CASSQDLGQNNQPQHF.

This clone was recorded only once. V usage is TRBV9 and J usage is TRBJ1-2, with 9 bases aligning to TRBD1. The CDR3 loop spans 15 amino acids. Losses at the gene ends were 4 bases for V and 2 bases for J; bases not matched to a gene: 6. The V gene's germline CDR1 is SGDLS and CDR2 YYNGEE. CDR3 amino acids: CASSSRQGVNYGYTF. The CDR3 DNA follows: TGTGCCAGCAGCAGCCGACAGGGGGTGAACTATGGCTACACCTTC.

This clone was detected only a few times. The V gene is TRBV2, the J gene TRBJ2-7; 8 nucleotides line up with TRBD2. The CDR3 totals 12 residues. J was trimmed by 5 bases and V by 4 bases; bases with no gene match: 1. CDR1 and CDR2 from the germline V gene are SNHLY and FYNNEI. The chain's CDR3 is CASSGGGHEQYF. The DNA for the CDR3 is TGTGCCAGCAGTGGCGGGGGGCACGAGCAGTACTTC.